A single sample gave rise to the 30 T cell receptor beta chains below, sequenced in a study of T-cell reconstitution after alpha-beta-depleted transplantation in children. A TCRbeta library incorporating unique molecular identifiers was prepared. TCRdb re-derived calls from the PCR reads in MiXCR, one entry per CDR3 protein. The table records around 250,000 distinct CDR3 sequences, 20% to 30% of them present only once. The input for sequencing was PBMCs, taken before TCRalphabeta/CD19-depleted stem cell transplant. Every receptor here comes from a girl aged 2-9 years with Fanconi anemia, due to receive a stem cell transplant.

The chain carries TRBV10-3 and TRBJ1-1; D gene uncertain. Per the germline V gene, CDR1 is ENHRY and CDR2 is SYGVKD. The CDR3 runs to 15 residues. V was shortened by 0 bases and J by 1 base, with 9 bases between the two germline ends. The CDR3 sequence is CAISESIDRNTEAFF. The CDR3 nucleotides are TGTGCCATCAGTGAGTCGATTGACCGGAACACTGAAGCTTTCTTT.

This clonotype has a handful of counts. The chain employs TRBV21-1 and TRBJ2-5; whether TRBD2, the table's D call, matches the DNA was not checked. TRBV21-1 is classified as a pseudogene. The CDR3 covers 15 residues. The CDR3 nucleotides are TGTGCCAGCAGCATCGGGACTAGCGGCCAAGAGACCCAGTACTTC. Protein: CASSIGTSGQETQYF.

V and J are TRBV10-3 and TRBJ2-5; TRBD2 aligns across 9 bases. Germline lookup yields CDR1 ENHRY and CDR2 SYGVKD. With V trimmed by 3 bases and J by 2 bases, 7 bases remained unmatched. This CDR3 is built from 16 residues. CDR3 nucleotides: TGTGCCATCAGTGACCCCACCCTAGCGGGGCAAGAGACCCAGTACTTC. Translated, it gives CAISDPTLAGQETQYF.

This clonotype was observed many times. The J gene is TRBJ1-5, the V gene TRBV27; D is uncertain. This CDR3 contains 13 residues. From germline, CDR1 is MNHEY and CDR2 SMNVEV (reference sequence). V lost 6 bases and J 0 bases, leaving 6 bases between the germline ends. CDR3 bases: TGTGCCAGCAGGGGAGTTAGCAATCAGCCCCAGCATTTT. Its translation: CASRGVSNQPQHF.

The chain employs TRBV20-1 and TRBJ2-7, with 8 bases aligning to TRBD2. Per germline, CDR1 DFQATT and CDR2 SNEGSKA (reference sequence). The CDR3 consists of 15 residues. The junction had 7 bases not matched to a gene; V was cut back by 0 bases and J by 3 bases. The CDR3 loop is CSARDGTRAYYEQYF. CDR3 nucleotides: TGCAGTGCTAGAGACGGGACTAGGGCTTACTACGAGCAGTACTTC.

The CDR3 DNA is TGTGCCAGCAGCCAAGTGTGGGGAGCGAACACTGAAGCTTTCTTT. Protein: CASSQVWGANTEAFF. This sequence joins TRBV4-2 and TRBJ1-1; D remains ambiguous. V lost 1 base and J lost 1, with 10 bases in between. The CDR3 spans 15 residues. CDR1 is LGHNA and CDR2 is YNFKEQ in the germline V gene.

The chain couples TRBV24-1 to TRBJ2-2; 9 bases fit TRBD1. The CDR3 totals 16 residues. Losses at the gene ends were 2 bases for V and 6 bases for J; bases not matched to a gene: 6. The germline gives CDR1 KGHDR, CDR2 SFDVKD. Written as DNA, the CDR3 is TGTGCCACCAGTGATTCACAGGGACAGGGATCCGGGGAGCTGTTTTTT. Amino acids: CATSDSQGQGSGELFF.

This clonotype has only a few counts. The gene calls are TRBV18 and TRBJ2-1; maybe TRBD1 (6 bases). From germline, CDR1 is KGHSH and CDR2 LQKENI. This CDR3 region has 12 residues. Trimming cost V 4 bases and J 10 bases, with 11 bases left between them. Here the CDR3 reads CASSLTGYEQFF. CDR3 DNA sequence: TGTGCCAGCTCACTTACAGGGTACGAGCAGTTCTTC.

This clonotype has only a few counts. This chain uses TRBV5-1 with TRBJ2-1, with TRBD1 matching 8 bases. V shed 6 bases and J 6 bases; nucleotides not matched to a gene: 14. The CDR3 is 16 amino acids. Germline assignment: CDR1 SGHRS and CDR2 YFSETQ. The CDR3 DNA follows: TGCGCCAGCACCCTTAGTGGGTCAGGGGGCCGCAATGAGCAGTTCTTC. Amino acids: CASTLSGSGGRNEQFF.

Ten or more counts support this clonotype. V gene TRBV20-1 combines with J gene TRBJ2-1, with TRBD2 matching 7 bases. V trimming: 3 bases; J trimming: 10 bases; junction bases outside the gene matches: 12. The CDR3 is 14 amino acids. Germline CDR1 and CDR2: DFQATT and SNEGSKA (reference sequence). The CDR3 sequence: CSASTGISAGEQFF. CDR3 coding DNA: TGCAGTGCTAGCACCGGGATTTCAGCGGGGGAGCAGTTCTTC.

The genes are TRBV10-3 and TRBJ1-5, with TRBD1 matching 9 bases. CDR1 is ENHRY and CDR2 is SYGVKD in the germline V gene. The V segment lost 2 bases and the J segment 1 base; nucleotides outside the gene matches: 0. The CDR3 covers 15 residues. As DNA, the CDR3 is TGTGCCATCAGTGAGGGGACAGGGAGCAATCAGCCCCAGCATTTT. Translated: CAISEGTGSNQPQHF.

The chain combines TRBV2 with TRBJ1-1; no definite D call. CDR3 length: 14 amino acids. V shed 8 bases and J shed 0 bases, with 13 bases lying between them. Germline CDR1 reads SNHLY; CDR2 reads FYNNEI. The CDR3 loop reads CASSRLRLNTEAFF. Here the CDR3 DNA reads TGTGCCAGCTCGAGACTCCGGCTGAACACTGAAGCTTTCTTT. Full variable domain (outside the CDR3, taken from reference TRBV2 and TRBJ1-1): EPEVTQTPSHQVTQMGQEVILRCVPISNHLYFYWYRQILGQKVEFLVSFYNNEISEKSEIFDDQFSVERPDGSNFTLKIRSTKLEDSAMYFCASSRLRLNTEAFFGQGTRLTVV.

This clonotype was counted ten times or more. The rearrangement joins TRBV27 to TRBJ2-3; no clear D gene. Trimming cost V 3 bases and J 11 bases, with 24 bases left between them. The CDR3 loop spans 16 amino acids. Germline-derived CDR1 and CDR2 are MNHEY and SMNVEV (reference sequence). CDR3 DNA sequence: TGTGCCAGCAGTTTGATACGTCTGACCCTTGTCGTAGGGCAGTATTTT. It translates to CASSLIRLTLVVGQYF.

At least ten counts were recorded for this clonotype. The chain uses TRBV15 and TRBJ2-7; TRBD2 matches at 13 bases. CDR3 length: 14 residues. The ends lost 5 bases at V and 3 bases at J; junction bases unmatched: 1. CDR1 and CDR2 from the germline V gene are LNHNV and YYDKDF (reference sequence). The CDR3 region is CATSGTSGDYEQYF. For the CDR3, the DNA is TGTGCCACCAGCGGGACTAGCGGGGACTACGAGCAGTACTTC.

The CDR3: CASSPYPDTQYF. CDR3 in DNA: TGTGCCAGCTCACCATATCCAGATACGCAGTATTTT. The gene calls are TRBV18 and TRBJ2-3; D is uncertain. Between the trimmed V and J ends, which lost 2 bases and 4 bases, there was a span of 4 bases. This CDR3 contains 12 residues. From germline, CDR1 is KGHSH and CDR2 LQKENI.

CDR3 sequence reads: CSVKYLGAYEQYF. The DNA for the CDR3 is TGCAGCGTCAAGTACTTAGGAGCCTACGAGCAGTACTTC. This sequence joins TRBV29-1 and TRBJ2-7; D is uncertain. Trimming stripped 6 bases from V and 2 bases from J, with 14 bases between. Looked up from germline, CDR1 is SQVTM and CDR2 is ANQGSEA. The CDR3 is 13 amino acids.

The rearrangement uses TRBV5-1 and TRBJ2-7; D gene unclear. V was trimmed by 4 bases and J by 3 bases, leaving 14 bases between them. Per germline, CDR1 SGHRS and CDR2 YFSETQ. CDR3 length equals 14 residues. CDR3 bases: TGCGCCAGCAGCCGATTCAGGTTTGACTACGAGCAGTACTTC. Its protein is CASSRFRFDYEQYF. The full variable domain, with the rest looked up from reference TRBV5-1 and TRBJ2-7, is KAGVTQTPRYLIKTRGQQVTLSCSPISGHRSVSWYQQTPGQGLQFLFEYFSETQRNKGNFPGRFSGRQFSNSRSEMNVSTLELGDSALYLCASSRFRFDYEQYFGPGTRLTVT.

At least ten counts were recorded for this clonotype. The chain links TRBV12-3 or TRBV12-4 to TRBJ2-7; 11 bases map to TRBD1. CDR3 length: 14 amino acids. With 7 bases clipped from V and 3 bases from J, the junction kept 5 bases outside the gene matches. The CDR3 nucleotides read TGTGCCAGCACCTGGACAGGGGGCTACTACGAGCAGTACTTC. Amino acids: CASTWTGGYYEQYF.

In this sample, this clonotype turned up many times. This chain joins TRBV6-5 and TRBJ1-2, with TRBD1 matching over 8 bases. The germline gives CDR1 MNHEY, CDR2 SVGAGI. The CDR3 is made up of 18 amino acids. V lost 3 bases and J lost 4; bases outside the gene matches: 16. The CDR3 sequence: CASSYHVPGRGLAYGYTF. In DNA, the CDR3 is TGTGCCAGCAGTTATCACGTGCCTGGCAGGGGGCTAGCCTATGGCTACACCTTC.

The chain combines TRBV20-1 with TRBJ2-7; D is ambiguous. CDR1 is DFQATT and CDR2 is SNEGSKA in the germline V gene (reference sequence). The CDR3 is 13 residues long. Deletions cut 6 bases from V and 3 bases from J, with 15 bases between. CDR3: CSADDAKLYEQYF. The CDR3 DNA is TGCAGTGCCGATGACGCTAAACTCTACGAGCAGTACTTC.

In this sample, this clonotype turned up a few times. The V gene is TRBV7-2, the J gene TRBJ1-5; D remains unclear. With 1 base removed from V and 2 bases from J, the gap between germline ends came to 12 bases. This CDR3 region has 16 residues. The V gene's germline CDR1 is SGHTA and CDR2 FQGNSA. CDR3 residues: CASSLGAGRGNQPQHF. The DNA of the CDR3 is TGTGCCAGCAGCTTAGGGGCAGGAAGGGGCAATCAGCCCCAGCATTTT.

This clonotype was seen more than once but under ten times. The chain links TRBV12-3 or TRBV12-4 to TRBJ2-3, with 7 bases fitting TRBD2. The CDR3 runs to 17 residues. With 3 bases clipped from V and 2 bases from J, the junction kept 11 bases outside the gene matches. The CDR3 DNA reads TGTGCCAGCAGTTTTGATCCCCAGCGGGGCATCACAGATACGCAGTATTTT. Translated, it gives CASSFDPQRGITDTQYF.

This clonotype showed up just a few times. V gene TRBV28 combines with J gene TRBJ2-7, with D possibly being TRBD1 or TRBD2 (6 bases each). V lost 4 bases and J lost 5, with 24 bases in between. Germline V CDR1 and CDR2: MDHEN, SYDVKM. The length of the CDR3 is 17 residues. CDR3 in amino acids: CASSSLGTYGGRNEQYF. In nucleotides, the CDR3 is TGTGCCAGCAGTTCTTTGGGGACGTATGGGGGGCGAAACGAGCAGTACTTC.

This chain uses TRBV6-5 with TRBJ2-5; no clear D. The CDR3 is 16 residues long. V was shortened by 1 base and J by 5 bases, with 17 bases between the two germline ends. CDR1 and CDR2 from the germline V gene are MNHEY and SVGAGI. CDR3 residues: CASSYFGSKYRETQYF. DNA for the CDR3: TGTGCCAGCAGTTACTTTGGTAGCAAGTATAGGGAGACCCAGTACTTC.

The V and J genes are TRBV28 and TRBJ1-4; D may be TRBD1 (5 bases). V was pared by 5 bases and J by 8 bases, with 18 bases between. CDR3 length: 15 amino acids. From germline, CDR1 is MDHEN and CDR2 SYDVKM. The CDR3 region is CASSPMTQGGEKLFF. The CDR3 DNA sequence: TGTGCCAGCAGTCCCATGACGCAGGGAGGGGAAAAACTGTTTTTT.

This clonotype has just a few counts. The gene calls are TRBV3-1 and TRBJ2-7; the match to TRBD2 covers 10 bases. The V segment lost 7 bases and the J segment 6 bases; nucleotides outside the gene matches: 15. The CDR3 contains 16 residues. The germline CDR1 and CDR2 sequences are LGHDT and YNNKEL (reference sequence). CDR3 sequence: CASKPSPGLAISEQYF. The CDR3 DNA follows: TGTGCCAGCAAACCCTCTCCGGGACTAGCGATAAGCGAGCAGTACTTC.

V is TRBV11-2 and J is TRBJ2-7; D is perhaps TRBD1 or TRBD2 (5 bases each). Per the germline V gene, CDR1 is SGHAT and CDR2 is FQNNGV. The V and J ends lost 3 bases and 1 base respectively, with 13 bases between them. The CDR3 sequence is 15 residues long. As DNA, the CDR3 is TGTGCCAGCAGCTTGGGACGAAACCCATCCTACGAGCAGTACTTC. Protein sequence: CASSLGRNPSYEQYF. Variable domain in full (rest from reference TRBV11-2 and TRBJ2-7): EAGVAQSPRYKIIEKRQSVAFWCNPISGHATLYWYQQILGQGPKLLIQFQNNGVVDDSQLPKDRFSAERLKGVDSTLKIQPAKLEDSAVYLCASSLGRNPSYEQYFGPGTRLTVT.

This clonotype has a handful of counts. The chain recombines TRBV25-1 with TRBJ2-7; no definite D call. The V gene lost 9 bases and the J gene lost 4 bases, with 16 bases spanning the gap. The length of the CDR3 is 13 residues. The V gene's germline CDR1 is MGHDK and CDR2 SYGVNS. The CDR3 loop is CASSPQSNYEQYF. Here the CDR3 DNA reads TGTGCCAGTTCGCCCCAATCAAATTACGAGCAGTACTTC.

CDR3 protein: CASSLTSGALSTDTQYF. Written as DNA, the CDR3 is TGTGCCAGCAGCTTGACTAGCGGGGCGTTGAGCACAGATACGCAGTATTTT. J is TRBJ2-3 and V is TRBV7-3; 11 bases line up with TRBD2. This CDR3 is 17 amino acids long. With V trimmed by 3 bases and J by 0 bases, 5 bases remained unmatched. The germline V gene has CDR1 SGHTA and CDR2 FQGTGA.

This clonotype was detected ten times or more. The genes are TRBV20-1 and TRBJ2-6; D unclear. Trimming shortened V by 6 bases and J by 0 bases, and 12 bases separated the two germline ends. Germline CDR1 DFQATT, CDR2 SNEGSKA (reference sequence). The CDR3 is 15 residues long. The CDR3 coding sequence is TGCAGTGCGCTAGTAGTAAGCTCTGGGGCCAACGTCCTGACTTTC. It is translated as CSALVVSSGANVLTF.